The sequence of this T cell receptor beta chain was determined in a study of blood T cell repertoires in COVID-19. V shed 6 bases and J shed 4 bases, with 8 bases lying between them. This CDR3 has 12 amino acids. Method: immunoSEQ multiplex PCR; TCRdb's copy keeps in-frame clones and lacks some. The sample contains around 300,000 clones, roughly 86% of which appear only once. The sequence derives from a woman in her 30s who had recovered from COVID-19. The source material was PBMCs or T cells enriched from blood (not recorded which). The gene calls are TRBV12-3 or TRBV12-4 and TRBJ2-3, with D uncertain. DNA for the CDR3: TGTGCCAGCAGACTACAATCAGATACGCAGTATTTT. Its translation is CASRLQSDTQYF.